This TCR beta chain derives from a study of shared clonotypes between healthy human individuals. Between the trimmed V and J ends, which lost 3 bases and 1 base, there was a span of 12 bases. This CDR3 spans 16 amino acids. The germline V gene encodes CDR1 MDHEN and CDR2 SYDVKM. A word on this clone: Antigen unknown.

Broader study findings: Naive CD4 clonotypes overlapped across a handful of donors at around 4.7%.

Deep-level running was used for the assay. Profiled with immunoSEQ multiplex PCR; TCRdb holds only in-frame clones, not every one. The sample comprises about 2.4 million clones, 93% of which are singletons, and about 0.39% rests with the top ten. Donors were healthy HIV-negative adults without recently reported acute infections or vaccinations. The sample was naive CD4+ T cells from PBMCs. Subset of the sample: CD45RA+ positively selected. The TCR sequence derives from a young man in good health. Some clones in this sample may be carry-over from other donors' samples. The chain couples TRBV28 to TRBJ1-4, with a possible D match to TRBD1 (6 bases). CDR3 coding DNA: TGTGCCAGCAGTTTTGGCGGGGGCGGAACTAATGAAAAACTGTTTTTT. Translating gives CASSFGGGGTNEKLFF.